These T cell receptor beta chains were read from a single sample in a study of T cell repertoires in cytomegalovirus infection. TCRdb redid the calling of the reads with MiXCR, one entry per CDR3 protein. The sample carries nearly 550,000 distinct CDR3 sequences, 16% recorded once. The sample consisted of CD8+ T cells from PBMCs. The receptors stem from a human donor in good health (CMV status not recorded). Some clones in this sample may be carry-over from other donors' samples. Each CDR3 is given with its conserved first and last residue. Each record gives: J gene, V gene, D gene, clone size, CDR3 DNA, CDR3 protein. A D gene is named only where the DNA matches it firmly. Clone size is shown for a subset of rows, as once, few, many or a class of expanded clone.

>TRBJ2-1|TRBV12-3/TRBV12-4|TRBD2|few
TGTGCCAGCAGTCCTAGCGGGGAGAGTGAGTTCTTC
CASSPSGESEFF
>TRBJ2-1|TRBV7-9|TRBD2|few
TGTGCCAGCAGCGGACTAGCGGGAGAGGGGAATGAGCAGTTCTTC
CASSGLAGEGNEQFF
>TRBJ1-5|TRBV15|-|few
TGTGCCACCAGCAGTCTAAATCAGCCCCAGCATTTT
CATSSLNQPQHF
>TRBJ1-3|TRBV9|-|-
TGTGCCAGAACGAAGGAGCGAAGCTCTGGAAACACCATATATTTT
CARTKERSSGNTIYF
>TRBJ2-7|TRBV12-5|-|few
TGTGCTAGTGGCCCTAGGGGGGACGAGCAGTACTTC
CASGPRGDEQYF
>TRBJ1-5|TRBV27|-|-
TGTGCCAGCAGGAGGGGGATTGATAGCAATCAGCCCCAGCATTTT
CASRRGIDSNQPQHF
>TRBJ1-2|TRBV5-5|-|-
TGTGCCAGCAGCTTGTTGGGGGGCTGGGATGGCTACACCTTC
CASSLLGGWDGYTF
>TRBJ2-1|TRBV2|-|few
TGTGCCAGCACCCCAGGGCATGAGCAGTTCTTC
CASTPGHEQFF
>TRBJ1-3|TRBV11-2|-|-
TGTGCCAGCAGCTTAGGACGGGGCAGACCTACCTCTGGAAACACCATATATTTT
CASSLGRGRPTSGNTIYF
>TRBJ2-7|TRBV4-2|-|few
TGTGCCAGCAGCCAAGGAGACAAAACCTCCTACGAGCAGTACTTC
CASSQGDKTSYEQYF
>TRBJ1-5|TRBV7-9|-|-
TGTGCCAGCAGCTTAGCGGGGAAGCATCAGCCCCAGCATTTT
CASSLAGKHQPQHF
>TRBJ1-1|TRBV2|-|many
TGTGCCAGTTCAGACTTGAACACTGAAGCTTTCTTT
CASSDLNTEAFF
>TRBJ2-1|TRBV20-1|-|-
TGCAGTGCTAGTTTAGACAATGAGCAGTTCTTC
CSASLDNEQFF
>TRBJ2-4|TRBV27|-|-
TGTGCCAGCAGTCCCCGCGGGCGGCCGGATGGTGATCAGTACTTC
CASSPRGRPDGDQYF
>TRBJ2-7|TRBV10-3|-|once
TGTGCCAGCGGCCAACCCCGGGGGCGATACGAGCAGTACTTC
CASGQPRGRYEQYF
>TRBJ1-4|TRBV11-2|-|few
TGTGCCAGCAGCTTAGGGGCAGGGGACCTTACTAATGAAAAACTGTTTTTT
CASSLGAGDLTNEKLFF
>TRBJ2-7|TRBV27|-|-
TGTGCTACAGGGGCGGGAGGACCCTACGAGCAGTACTTC
CATGAGGPYEQYF
>TRBJ2-1|TRBV11-2|TRBD2|many
TGTGCCAGCAGCTTAGCTTTACCCGGGACTAGAAAATTGAATGAGCAGTTCTTC
CASSLALPGTRKLNEQFF
>TRBJ1-4|TRBV4-1|-|-
TGCGCCAGCCGCCCCAGTGACAACAGGGAGGGAGCAACTAATGAAAAACTGTTTTTT
CASRPSDNREGATNEKLFF
>TRBJ2-1|TRBV5-6|TRBD2|-
TGTGCCAGCAGCTCAGGGACTAGCGTGCGAGACGATGAGCAGTTCTTC
CASSSGTSVRDDEQFF
>TRBJ1-5|TRBV23-1|-|many
TGCGCCAGCAGTCCGTATCAGCCCCAGCATTTT
CASSPYQPQHF
>TRBJ2-7|TRBV28|TRBD1|few
TGTGCCAGCAGTCCCCAACAGGGGGAGGACGAGCAGTACTTC
CASSPQQGEDEQYF
>TRBJ2-5|TRBV25-1|-|few
TGTGCCAGCAGTGGGATCCGGGACACCCAGTACTTC
CASSGIRDTQYF
>TRBJ2-3|TRBV6-1|TRBD2|few
TGTGCCAGCAGTGATATACGACTAGCGATTCCAGATACGCAGTATTTT
CASSDIRLAIPDTQYF
>TRBJ2-1|TRBV28|-|many
TGTGCCAGCGCCTTCTACAATGAGCAGTTCTTC
CASAFYNEQFF
>TRBJ2-7|TRBV6-5|-|-
TGTGCCAGCAGGTCCGGGACGCGCGCCCTCGAGCAGTACTTC
CASRSGTRALEQYF
>TRBJ2-3|TRBV11-2|-|many
TGTGCCAGCAGCTCCCATACAGATACGCAGTATTTT
CASSSHTDTQYF
>TRBJ1-1|TRBV7-9|-|many
TGTGCCAGCAGCTTCCGGGAGAAGAACACTGAAGCTTTCTTT
CASSFREKNTEAFF
>TRBJ2-5|TRBV7-3|TRBD1|many
TGTGCCAGCAGCTCCCCCGGGACAGGGGAAGAGACCCAGTACTTC
CASSSPGTGEETQYF
>TRBJ2-5|TRBV25-1|TRBD1|many
TGTGCCAGCAGTGCAGACACCGGGACAGAAGAGACCCAGTACTTC
CASSADTGTEETQYF
>TRBJ1-1|TRBV6-1|TRBD1|-
TGTGCCAGCAGTTCAAATACAGGGGGCTTTAATGAAGCTTTCTTT
CASSSNTGGFNEAFF
>TRBJ2-1|TRBV7-6|-|many
TGTGCCAGCAGCTTAGCGGGTATCTACAATGAGCAGTTCTTC
CASSLAGIYNEQFF
>TRBJ2-1|TRBV19|TRBD1|once
TGTGCCAGTAGTATTAGGGACAGGGAACATAATGAGCGGTTCTTC
CASSIRDREHNERFF
>TRBJ2-7|TRBV7-9|-|many
TGTGCCAGCAGCTTAGAGCCGGGATCTTTCTCCGAGCAGTACTTC
CASSLEPGSFSEQYF
>TRBJ1-2|TRBV6-5|TRBD1|-
TGTGCCAGCAGCCTACGGCGGGACAGGGTGAATGGCTACACCTTC
CASSLRRDRVNGYTF
>TRBJ1-2|TRBV25-1|-|few
TGTGCCAGCAGTGAACCGAACCTTGGGCCCCTCTATGGCTACACCTTC
CASSEPNLGPLYGYTF
>TRBJ1-6|TRBV7-6|-|many
TGTGCCAGCAGCTTAGCCCCTTGGGAGGAGGGGGTAAATTCACCCCTCCACTTT
CASSLAPWEEGVNSPLHF
>TRBJ2-1|TRBV9|-|-
TGTGCCAGCAGCGCCTCCGGGACCGTTCACAATGAGCAGTTCTTC
CASSASGTVHNEQFF
>TRBJ1-1|TRBV28|-|-
TGTGCCAGCAGTTTTTCGAGGGATGCGAACACTGAAGCTTTCTTT
CASSFSRDANTEAFF
>TRBJ1-1|TRBV6-6|-|few
TGTGCCAGCAGTTACTCGAACTCAAGGGTTCGGGACACTGAAGCTTTCTTT
CASSYSNSRVRDTEAFF
>TRBJ2-7|TRBV7-8|TRBD1|many
TGTGCCAGCAGCCGCCGGGACAGGGAGAACTACGAGCAGTACTTC
CASSRRDRENYEQYF
>TRBJ1-2|TRBV19|-|many
TGTGCCAGTACGGATGGACAGACTACAACCTATGGCTGCACCTTC
CASTDGQTTTYGCTF
>TRBJ1-1|TRBV23-1|-|many
TGCGCCAGCAGTCTACGAAATCCCCCCAAAAGGGGCATGAACACTGAAGCTTTCTTT
CASSLRNPPKRGMNTEAFF
>TRBJ1-1|TRBV12-3/TRBV12-4|-|many
TGTGCCAGCCGAACCTTCAGGGGAGATGACACTGAAGCTTTCTTT
CASRTFRGDDTEAFF
>TRBJ2-3|TRBV12-3/TRBV12-4|TRBD1|many
TGTGCCAGCAGTACCTCCGGGACAGGTCCCGATACGCAGTATTTT
CASSTSGTGPDTQYF
>TRBJ1-1|TRBV27|TRBD1|few
TGTGCCAGCAGTACCTACTGGACAGGGGGCGGGTCTGAAGCTTTCTTT
CASSTYWTGGGSEAFF
>TRBJ2-3|TRBV6-1|-|many
TGTGCCAGCATGGAGGCGGGATTGGCGGCAGATACGCAGTATTTT
CASMEAGLAADTQYF
>TRBJ2-7|TRBV29-1|-|-
TGCAGCACATGGGACGTTTCACGGGGCGAGCAGTACTTC
CSTWDVSRGEQYF
>TRBJ2-1|TRBV18|-|-
TGTGCCAGCTCAATCGCTTCAAGGGGGTTAAGCGTAACCTACAATGAGCAGTTCTTC
CASSIASRGLSVTYNEQFF
>TRBJ2-5|TRBV12-5|-|-
TGTGCTAGTGGTTTGGCTCTGCAAGAGACCCAGTACTTC
CASGLALQETQYF
>TRBJ2-6|TRBV4-1|-|few
TGCGCCAGCAGCCCCCGGGACCGGGCCAACGTCCTGACTTTC
CASSPRDRANVLTF
>TRBJ1-5|TRBV4-2|-|-
TGTGCCAGCAGCCAAGACAGGAGAAATCAGCCCCAGCATTTT
CASSQDRRNQPQHF
>TRBJ2-5|TRBV3-1|TRBD2|-
TGTGCCAGCAGGCAATGGCGGGAGGGAAGAGAGACCCAGTACTTC
CASRQWREGRETQYF